These 11 T cell receptor beta chains originate from one sample sequenced in a study of T-cell reconstitution after alpha-beta-depleted transplantation in children. During its preparation, the TCRbeta library received unique molecular identifiers. TCRdb re-called the PCR reads through MiXCR, storing one row per CDR3 protein. Of some 550,000 distinct CDR3 sequences listed, approximately 16% were seen once; the top ten hold roughly 3.3%. Material: PBMCs from the stem cell graft donor, obtained from the stem cell graft. Receptors originate from a human donor who donated a stem cell graft to a child with acute lymphoblastic leukemia.

This clonotype occurred once. The junction departs from the called germline gene at one end, perhaps through a read error. CDR3 amino acids: CCASDRLAGDYNEQFF. The DNA of the CDR3 is TGCTGTGCTAGCGATAGACTAGCGGGGGATTACAATGAGCAGTTCTTC. The chain links TRBV20-1 to TRBJ2-1, with 12 bases identical to TRBD2. The CDR3 covers 16 residues. The germline gives CDR1 DFQATT, CDR2 SNEGSKA (reference sequence).

This clonotype was recorded a few times. This rearrangement joins TRBV9 to TRBJ1-1; D call uncertain. The CDR3 contains 13 residues. Germline loops: CDR1 SGDLS, CDR2 YYNGEE. V was trimmed by 1 base and J by 7 bases, leaving 11 bases between them. CDR3 nucleotide sequence: TGTGCCAGCAGCGTAAGGCTGGATAGTGAAGCTTTCTTT. Amino acid sequence: CASSVRLDSEAFF.

This chain uses TRBV10-1 with TRBJ2-7, with TRBD2 as a possible D gene (5 bases). This CDR3 is built from 14 residues. Trimming pared 2 bases from V and 0 bases from J, leaving 8 bases between. From germline, CDR1 is WNHNN and CDR2 SYGVQD (reference sequence). The CDR3 sequence is CASSEVGDSYEQYF. The CDR3 coding sequence is TGCGCCAGCAGTGAGGTCGGGGACTCCTACGAGCAGTACTTC.

V usage is TRBV4-2 and J usage is TRBJ1-2; D gene uncertain. CDR3 length: 13 residues. Germline CDR1 LGHNA, CDR2 YNFKEQ. V was pared by 1 base and J by 6 bases, with 9 bases between. CDR3 bases: TGTGCCAGCAGCCAAGGGGCCCCGAATGGCTACACCTTC. This sequence encodes CASSQGAPNGYTF.

This clonotype has only a few counts. V usage is TRBV5-1 and J usage is TRBJ1-1; D is undetermined. The length of the CDR3 is 13 residues. Trimming pared 6 bases from V and 0 bases from J, leaving 9 bases between. Looked up from germline, CDR1 is SGHRS and CDR2 is YFSETQ. This CDR3 is CASIDGMNTEAFF. CDR3 sequence (DNA): TGCGCCAGCATCGACGGTATGAACACTGAAGCTTTCTTT.

This clonotype was recorded a few times. The chain uses TRBV12-3 or TRBV12-4 and TRBJ2-1; 7 positions agree with TRBD2. CDR3 length: 13 amino acids. The J segment lost 7 bases and the V segment lost 6 bases, leaving 6 bases of the junction unmatched. Written as DNA, the CDR3 is TGTGCCAGCAGGGGATGGGGGGGGAATGAGCAGTTCTTC. Translation gives CASRGWGGNEQFF.

In its sample, this clonotype was seen a few times. The chain couples TRBV7-3 to TRBJ2-3, with 8 bases matching TRBD2. J lost 4 bases, V lost 4 bases, and 7 bases had no gene match. The germline V gene encodes CDR1 SGHTA and CDR2 FQGTGA. The CDR3 covers 15 residues. In nucleotides, the CDR3 is TGTGCCAGCAGCTCCACTAGCGGAGGGGCAGATACGCAGTATTTT. Its translation: CASSSTSGGADTQYF.

The chain combines TRBV27 with TRBJ1-1, with 8 bases that match TRBD1. The V gene's germline CDR1 is MNHEY and CDR2 SMNVEV (reference sequence). The CDR3 contains 15 residues. V lost 0 bases and J lost 4; bases outside the gene matches: 4. The CDR3 DNA reads as TGTGCCAGCAGTTTATCGTACAGGGGGGGCACTGAAGCTTTCTTT. Translation gives CASSLSYRGGTEAFF.

The chain couples TRBV29-1 to TRBJ2-1; 8 nucleotides align to TRBD2. Unmatched junction bases numbered 13, after V lost 6 bases and J lost 9 bases. In germline, CDR1 is SQVTM, CDR2 ANQGSEA. This CDR3 is 14 amino acids long. The CDR3 is CSVISGAYQGEQFF. CDR3 in DNA: TGCAGCGTAATTAGCGGGGCGTATCAGGGTGAGCAGTTCTTC.

This chain uses TRBV7-9 with TRBJ2-1, with D possibly TRBD2 on 5 matching bases. This CDR3 comprises 13 residues. The V end lost 5 bases, the J end lost 15 bases, and 20 bases lay between the germline ends. In germline, CDR1 is SEHNR, CDR2 FQNEAQ (reference sequence). Here the CDR3 reads CASSLPRGSGPFF. The CDR3 DNA sequence: TGTGCCAGCAGCCTCCCTCGTGGGAGTGGGCCGTTCTTC.

This chain uses TRBV9 with TRBJ2-5, with 9 nucleotides matching TRBD2. The CDR3 covers 16 residues. V shed 4 bases and J 5 bases; nucleotides not matched to a gene: 12. The germline V gene encodes CDR1 SGDLS and CDR2 YYNGEE. In DNA form, the CDR3 reads TGTGCCAGCAGCCCACACCCTGCGGGGGGGCCCGAGACCCAGTACTTC. Translation: CASSPHPAGGPETQYF.